These 25 T cell receptor beta chains share one sample of origin, sequenced in a study of T cells after posttransplantation cyclophosphamide (dated by TCRdb to 2016 to 2017). To count as naive, T cells had to be viable CD3+CD4+ or CD3+CD8+ cells with a CCR7+CD45RA+CD45RO-CD95-CD27+CD28+ profile. Library preparation was by the immunoSEQ multiplex PCR assay. TCRdb limited this immuneACCESS table to in-frame rearrangements with V and J called. A share of clones is missing; checked studies link under half to unresolved V genes, and the rest is unexplained. Present in this sample are about 30,000 clones, about 91% of which were seen just once. Clones ranked in the top ten supply around 0.096% of the sample. Sequencing was done on a sample of naive CD4+ T cells sorted from blood. The receptor source for this set is a man in his thirties or forties in good health and a related stem cell transplant donor.

This clone appeared a single time. The rearrangement joins TRBV5-1 to TRBJ1-1; D remains unclear. The CDR3 is 15 amino acids. V lost 0 bases, J lost 1 base, and 10 bases lay in between. In germline, CDR1 is SGHRS, CDR2 YFSETQ. The CDR3 loop reads CASSLAGRENTEAFF. The DNA of the CDR3 is TGCGCCAGCAGCTTGGCCGGACGGGAGAACACTGAAGCTTTCTTT.

This clone has a single count. The J gene is TRBJ2-1, the V gene TRBV10-3, with 9 positions matching TRBD1. Germline assignment: CDR1 ENHRY and CDR2 SYGVKD. The CDR3 loop spans 16 amino acids. The V segment lost 2 bases and the J segment 3 bases; nucleotides outside the gene matches: 5. Here the CDR3 reads CAISEAGTGNYNEQFF. The CDR3 DNA sequence: TGTGCCATCAGTGAGGCCGGGACAGGGAACTACAATGAGCAGTTCTTC.

This chain uses TRBV7-2 with TRBJ2-7; D call uncertain. CDR1 is SGHTA, CDR2 FQGNSA, per germline. The V end was cut by 3 bases, the J end by 2 bases, with 11 bases between. The CDR3 contains 14 residues. The CDR3 nucleotides read TGTGCCAGCAGCTTTCAGTCGTTCCCCTACGAGCAGTACTTC. Translated: CASSFQSFPYEQYF. Complete variable domain (other parts from reference TRBV7-2 and TRBJ2-7): GAGVSQSPSNKVTEKGKDVELRCDPISGHTALYWYRQSLGQGLEFLIYFQGNSAPDKSGLPSDRFSAERTGGSVSTLTIQRTQQEDSAVYLCASSFQSFPYEQYFGPGTRLTVT.

This clone has only one observation. The chain couples TRBV10-2 to TRBJ1-5; no clear D gene. Trimming took off 0 bases at V and 3 bases at J, with 6 bases between the two ends. Germline CDR1 and CDR2: WSHSY and SAAADI. This CDR3 contains 14 residues. The CDR3 DNA reads TGCGCCAGCAGTGAGTCGGGCTTCAATCAGCCCCAGCATTTT. This gives the protein CASSESGFNQPQHF.

The V and J genes are TRBV7-2 and TRBJ2-3; TRBD2 might be the D (5 bases). Germline V lookup: CDR1 SGHTA, CDR2 FQGNSA. The CDR3 totals 14 residues. The V end lost 5 bases, the J end lost 1 base, and 10 bases lay between the germline ends. The CDR3: CASSLSGGTDTQYF. The CDR3 coding sequence is TGTGCCAGCAGCCTGTCCGGGGGCACAGATACGCAGTATTTT.

The chain joins TRBV27 to TRBJ2-7; no reliable D call. The CDR3 has 10 residues. V was pared by 8 bases and J by 3 bases, with 5 bases between. Germline V CDR1 and CDR2: MNHEY, SMNVEV (reference sequence). DNA for the CDR3: TGTGCCAGCGGCTTCTACGAGCAGTACTTC. It is translated as CASGFYEQYF.

The chain is built from TRBV9 and TRBJ2-1; D is unclear. CDR3 size: 11 residues. Germline CDR1 reads SGDLS; CDR2 reads YYNGEE. Trimming took 5 bases from V and 10 from J, leaving 10 bases between them. CDR3 DNA sequence: TGTGCCAGCAGTTTGACTGGGGAGCAGTTCTTC. This encodes CASSLTGEQFF.

This clone turned up a few times. V gene TRBV2 combines with J gene TRBJ2-7, with 8 bases that match TRBD1. Losses at the gene ends were 6 bases for V and 2 bases for J; bases not matched to a gene: 9. Per the germline V gene, CDR1 is SNHLY and CDR2 is FYNNEI. The CDR3 is 15 amino acids. In DNA, the CDR3 is TGTGCCAGCAGCACTTCCGGGACAGGACCCTACGAGCAGTACTTC. Translation gives CASSTSGTGPYEQYF.

The chain links TRBV7-3 to TRBJ1-1; possibly TRBD1 for D (6 bases). From germline, CDR1 is SGHTA and CDR2 FQGTGA. The CDR3 runs to 14 residues. V shed 3 bases and J shed 4 bases, with 12 bases lying between them. CDR3 in amino acids: CASSLGQGTTEAFF. CDR3 DNA: TGTGCCAGCAGCTTGGGCCAGGGGACCACTGAAGCTTTCTTT. Filled out from reference TRBV7-3 and TRBJ1-1, the complete variable domain reads GAGVSQTPSNKVTEKGKYVELRCDPISGHTALYWYRQSLGQGPEFLIYFQGTGAADDSGLPNDRFFAVRPEGSVSTLKIQRTERGDSAVYLCASSLGQGTTEAFFGQGTRLTVV.

V gene TRBV27 combines with J gene TRBJ1-2; D may be TRBD1 (6 bases). The CDR3 contains 14 residues. The germline V gene encodes CDR1 MNHEY and CDR2 SMNVEV (reference sequence). Trimming stripped 2 bases from V and 5 bases from J, with 12 bases between. Written as DNA, the CDR3 is TGTGCCAGCAGTTTAGGCGGGGGCTCGTATGGCTACACCTTC. This gives the protein CASSLGGGSYGYTF.

Written as DNA, the CDR3 is TGTGCCAGCCAAGGTGGATCAGGGGGCTCCTACGAGCAGTACTTC. Protein: CASQGGSGGSYEQYF. The rearrangement joins TRBV6-6 to TRBJ2-7; 7 nucleotides align to TRBD1. Germline lookup yields CDR1 MNHNY and CDR2 SVGAGI (reference sequence). The CDR3 extends over 15 amino acids. The ends lost 8 bases at V and 0 bases at J; junction bases unmatched: 10.

The chain carries TRBV25-1 and TRBJ2-7; a weak D match, TRBD1 (5 bases). The CDR3 has 13 amino acids. Germline lookup yields CDR1 MGHDK and CDR2 SYGVNS. V lost 4 bases, J lost 7 bases, and 14 bases lay in between. CDR3 sequence: CASSVVGAREQYF. The CDR3 DNA reads TGTGCCAGCAGTGTAGTAGGGGCGAGGGAGCAGTACTTC.

The chain employs TRBV4-1 and TRBJ2-5; no definite D call. CDR3 size: 15 residues. Between the trimmed V and J ends, which lost 0 bases and 3 bases, there was a span of 11 bases. Germline V gene lookup returns CDR1 MGHRA and CDR2 YSYEKL. In nucleotides, the CDR3 is TGCGCCAGCAGCCAAGAAAAAGCGCGAGAAGAGACCCAGTACTTC. The encoded protein is CASSQEKAREETQYF.

The chain carries TRBV14 and TRBJ2-5, with D tentatively TRBD2 (5 bases). The J call could be wrong; TRBJ2-7 is a better fit for the DNA end. The CDR3 runs to 15 residues. Per germline, CDR1 SGHDN and CDR2 FVKESK. CDR3 protein: CASSHPRPGSYEQYF. The CDR3 DNA reads TGTGCCAGCAGCCACCCCCGTCCGGGATCCTACGAGCAGTACTTC.

This clone has a single count. V is TRBV7-2 and J is TRBJ2-7; TRBD1 matches at 11 bases. V lost 6 bases, J lost 3 bases, and 4 bases stayed unmatched. The CDR3 is made up of 14 amino acids. Germline lookup yields CDR1 SGHTA and CDR2 FQGNSA. The CDR3 coding sequence is TGTGCCAGCAGTCGGACAGGGGGCTTCTACGAGCAGTACTTC. Its protein product is CASSRTGGFYEQYF. Looking up the rest from reference TRBV7-2 and TRBJ2-7 gives the full variable domain: GAGVSQSPSNKVTEKGKDVELRCDPISGHTALYWYRQSLGQGLEFLIYFQGNSAPDKSGLPSDRFSAERTGGSVSTLTIQRTQQEDSAVYLCASSRTGGFYEQYFGPGTRLTVT.

The J gene is TRBJ1-2, the V gene TRBV5-5; unclear D gene. Germline V gene sequence: CDR1 SGHKS, CDR2 YYEKEE (reference sequence). Trimming pared 2 bases from V and 0 bases from J, leaving 8 bases between. The CDR3 loop spans 14 amino acids. CDR3 in DNA: TGTGCCAGCAGCTTCGCGGTGGCTAACTATGGCTACACCTTC. Protein: CASSFAVANYGYTF.

V is TRBV18 and J is TRBJ2-1; TRBD2 matches at 8 bases. V lost 3 bases, J lost 5 bases, and 3 bases stayed unmatched. Germline V gene lookup returns CDR1 KGHSH and CDR2 LQKENI. CDR3 length: 14 residues. CDR3 in DNA: TGTGCCAGCTCACCTCGAGCGGGGGACAATGAGCAGTTCTTC. The encoded protein is CASSPRAGDNEQFF.

The chain uses TRBV4-3 and TRBJ1-1; TRBD1 matches at 7 bases. After removal of 0 bases from V and 4 bases from J, the junction contained 2 bases not matched to a gene. Germline V lookup: CDR1 LGHNA, CDR2 YSLEER. CDR3 length: 14 residues. CDR3 residues: CASSQEDRVTEAFF. CDR3 bases: TGCGCCAGCAGCCAAGAAGACAGGGTCACTGAAGCTTTCTTT.

The chain joins TRBV4-2 to TRBJ2-2; tentative D call: TRBD2 (6 bases). V was trimmed by 4 bases and J by 8 bases, leaving 14 bases between them. CDR1 and CDR2 (germline): LGHNA, YNFKEQ. The CDR3 has 14 amino acids. The CDR3 spells CASSRPDGGGELFF. As DNA, the CDR3 is TGTGCCAGCAGCCGGCCGGACGGAGGGGGGGAGCTGTTTTTT.

This chain connects TRBV5-1 to TRBJ2-2; 8 bases are shared with TRBD1. CDR3 length: 19 residues. Germline V CDR1 and CDR2: SGHRS, YFSETQ. V lost 0 bases and J lost 4; bases outside the gene matches: 14. The CDR3 bases are TGCGCCAGCAGCTTGGAACCAGGGGGCGTTTGGCAGATCACCGGGGAGCTGTTTTTT. Amino acids: CASSLEPGGVWQITGELFF.

The chain is built from TRBV4-2 and TRBJ1-1; 8 bases align to TRBD1. Germline CDR1 and CDR2: LGHNA and YNFKEQ. The trim removed 0 bases at V and 8 bases at J, leaving 8 bases unmatched. CDR3 size: 15 residues. CDR3: CASSQDPATGAEAFF. The CDR3 DNA follows: TGTGCCAGCAGCCAAGATCCCGCGACAGGGGCCGAAGCTTTCTTT.

This sequence joins TRBV4-2 and TRBJ2-5, with 8 nucleotides matching TRBD2. CDR3 length: 14 residues. J was trimmed by 4 bases and V by 1 base; bases with no gene match: 2. Looked up from germline, CDR1 is LGHNA and CDR2 is YNFKEQ. CDR3: CASSQGLAGETQYF. The CDR3 DNA reads TGTGCCAGCAGCCAAGGGCTAGCGGGAGAGACCCAGTACTTC.

CDR3 DNA sequence: TGTGCCAGCTCACCGAACACCCACACTGAAGCTTTCTTT. Translating it yields CASSPNTHTEAFF. The rearrangement joins TRBV18 to TRBJ1-1; D is uncertain. V gave up 3 bases and J gave up 3 bases, with 8 bases separating them. The CDR3 is 13 residues long. Germline loops: CDR1 KGHSH, CDR2 LQKENI.

The rearrangement links TRBV7-2 to TRBJ1-2; D is unresolved. V was shortened by 5 bases and J by 8 bases, with 18 bases between the two germline ends. CDR1 is SGHTA and CDR2 is FQGNSA in the germline V gene. There are 14 residues in the CDR3. CDR3 DNA sequence: TGTGCCAGCAGCCCCAATGCTCCCTCTAAGGGCTACACCTTC. Translation: CASSPNAPSKGYTF.

The chain uses TRBV19 and TRBJ1-4; D is possibly TRBD1 (5 bases). The length of the CDR3 is 15 residues. CDR1 and CDR2 (germline): LNHDA, SQIVND (reference sequence). Trimming took off 2 bases at V and 0 bases at J, with 7 bases between the two ends. The CDR3 nucleotides read TGTGCCAGTAGTATACAGGGTGCAACTAATGAAAAACTGTTTTTT. Protein sequence: CASSIQGATNEKLFF.